Included here is one TCR beta chain sequence, with context. Measured with immunoSEQ multiplex PCR; TCRdb has only the in-frame clones, and not every one. Among over 65,000 clones listed, roughly 88% were seen once. The data originate from a study of blood T cell repertoires in COVID-19. Study-wide background: From the United States, Italy and Spain came samples of acute and convalescent COVID-19. Sources were T cells, B-cell-depleted T cells, or PBMCs; the material itself was cDNA or gDNA.

Germline V gene sequence: CDR1 MGHRA, CDR2 YSYEKL. The CDR3 is 15 amino acids. Trimming left V 1 base short and J 5 bases short, with 14 bases between. The chain couples TRBV4-1 to TRBJ1-1; D might be TRBD1 (6 bases). The sequenced material came from peripheral blood. This TCR derives from a woman aged 60-75 years with acute or convalescent COVID-19. CDR3 sequence (DNA): TGCGCCAGCAGCCAAGTCGACAGGCTGACAACTGAAGCTTTCTTT. This codes for CASSQVDRLTTEAFF.